A single T cell receptor beta chain is shown here with its context. Its specificity is unknown. Germline trimming cut 4 bases from V and 7 bases from J; bases unmatched to any gene: 8. Germline V gene data show CDR1 as SGHRS and CDR2 as YFSETQ. The CDR3 runs to 16 residues. Libraries of TCR beta came from quantitative 5'-RACE with molecular barcodes. TCRdb independently ran MiXCR on the 5' RACE reads; one entry per CDR3 protein. There are about 320,000 distinct CDR3 sequences in the sample; around a tenth occur only once, and 9.1% lies in the top ten. The sample belongs to a study of CD8 T cells in ankylosing spondylitis. Whole-study results and caveats: Among TCR beta sequences, a motif of roughly 8 highly homologous variants appeared characteristic of ankylosing spondylitis blood. As for the disease-linked clones, they showed a CD8+ phenotype and occurred at relatively low frequencies in peripheral blood. Significant enrichment of disease-linked clones was reportedly seen in matched ankylosing spondylitis synovial fluid.

The origin of this receptor is a female donor with ankylosing spondylitis or in good health (not recorded which). Sequenced input: blood, either unsorted or a sorted T cell fraction (not recorded which). This chain joins TRBV5-1 and TRBJ1-6; 10 bases align to TRBD1. The chain's CDR3 is CASSPQGQGGNSPLHF. CDR3 nucleotides: TGCGCCAGCAGCCCCCAAGGACAGGGGGGGAATTCACCCCTCCACTTT. The full variable domain, its missing parts supplied by reference TRBV5-1 and TRBJ1-6, is KAGVTQTPRYLIKTRGQQVTLSCSPISGHRSVSWYQQTPGQGLQFLFEYFSETQRNKGNFPGRFSGRQFSNSRSEMNVSTLELGDSALYLCASSPQGQGGNSPLHFGNGTRLTVT.